The clone carrying this TCR beta chain came up a few times. The reaction was completed, and proliferating CFSE-low CD3+CD4+ and CD3+CD8+ responders were then sorted. Produced via immunoSEQ multiplex PCR; TCRdb's table is partial and in-frame only. The sample lists around 19,000 clones, around 35% occurring once. These data belong to a study of graft-versus-host responses after intestinal transplantation. On the study more broadly: Anti-thymocyte globulin served as induction for all recipients, who then took tacrolimus and steroids for about three years. Whole-study findings and limits: Early post-transplant HvG declines tracked with peak circulating GvH clone levels. Recipient-marrow GvH clones were detected, some having first appeared in ileum or blood.

V lost 6 bases, J lost 3 bases, and 17 bases lay in between. The CDR3 loop spans 15 amino acids. Germline assignment: CDR1 MDHEN and CDR2 SYDVKM. The TCR originated in a human patient who was an organ donor for intestinal transplantation. The sequencing here drew on alloreactive CD4+ T cells from a mixed lymphocyte reaction culture, taken before transplantation. The subset is: CFSE-low proliferating T cells sorted from roughly 6-day pre-transplant mixed lymphocyte reaction (GvH or HvG direction). The rearrangement links TRBV28 to TRBJ1-1; no firm D call. This CDR3 is CASSHGGRWDTEAFF. The CDR3 DNA reads as TGTGCCAGCAGCCACGGAGGGAGGTGGGACACTGAAGCTTTCTTT. Complete variable domain (other parts from reference TRBV28 and TRBJ1-1): DVKVTQSSRYLVKRTGEKVFLECVQDMDHENMFWYRQDPGLGLRLIYFSYDVKMKEKGDIPEGYSVSREKKERFSLILESASTNQTSMYLCASSHGGRWDTEAFFGQGTRLTVV.